The subject of this entry is one TCR beta chain. Per the original methods: Estimation of nucleated cell counts relied on the amplification of reference gene primers. The protocol was immunoSEQ multiplex PCR, while the TCRdb copy is restricted to in-frame clones and leaves out a portion. D and trimming come from the DNA, and the V and J calls and clone size come from that table. The sample includes roughly 130,000 clones, roughly 84% of them seen just once. Patients from Seattle were sampled longitudinally, starting during active infection. The data belong to a study of blood T cell repertoires in COVID-19. Study at large: Nucleic acid was either cDNA or gDNA, and it came from T cells, B-cell-depleted T cells, or PBMCs.

There are 14 residues in the CDR3. With V trimmed by 3 bases and J by 5 bases, 1 base remained unmatched. CDR1 is MNHEY and CDR2 is SMNVEV in the germline V gene (reference sequence). The chain recombines TRBV27 with TRBJ1-1, with 12 positions matching TRBD1. Sequencing used peripheral blood. This clonotype was sampled from a man aged 30 to 45 with COVID-19, enrolled during active disease. CDR3 sequence reads: CASSLGQGATEAFF. In nucleotides, the CDR3 is TGTGCCAGCAGTTTGGGACAGGGGGCGACTGAAGCTTTCTTT.